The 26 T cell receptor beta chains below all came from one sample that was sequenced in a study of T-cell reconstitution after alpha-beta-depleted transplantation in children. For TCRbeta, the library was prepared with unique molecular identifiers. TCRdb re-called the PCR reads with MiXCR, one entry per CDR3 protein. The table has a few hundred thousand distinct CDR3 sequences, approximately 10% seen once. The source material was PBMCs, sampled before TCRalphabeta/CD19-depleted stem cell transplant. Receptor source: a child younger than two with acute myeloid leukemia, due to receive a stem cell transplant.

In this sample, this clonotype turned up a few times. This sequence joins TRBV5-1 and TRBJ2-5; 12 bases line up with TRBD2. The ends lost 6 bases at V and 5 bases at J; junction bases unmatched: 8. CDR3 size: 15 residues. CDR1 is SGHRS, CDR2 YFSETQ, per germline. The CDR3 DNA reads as TGCGCCAGCACCTCGACTAGCGGGGGATACGAGACCCAGTACTTC. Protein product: CASTSTSGGYETQYF. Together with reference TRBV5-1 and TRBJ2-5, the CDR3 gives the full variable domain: KAGVTQTPRYLIKTRGQQVTLSCSPISGHRSVSWYQQTPGQGLQFLFEYFSETQRNKGNFPGRFSGRQFSNSRSEMNVSTLELGDSALYLCASTSTSGGYETQYFGPGTRLLVL.

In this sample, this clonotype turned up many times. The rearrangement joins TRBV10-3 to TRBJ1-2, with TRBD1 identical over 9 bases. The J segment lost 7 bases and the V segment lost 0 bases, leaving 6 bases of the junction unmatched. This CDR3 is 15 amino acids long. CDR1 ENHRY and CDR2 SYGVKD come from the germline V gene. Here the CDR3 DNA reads TGTGCCATCAGTGAGTCGGGGGACAGGGCTGGTGGCTACACCTTC. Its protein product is CAISESGDRAGGYTF.

The CDR3 sequence is CASNLGSGSGTGELFF. The CDR3 DNA follows: TGTGCCAGCAATTTGGGAAGCGGGAGCGGAACCGGGGAGCTGTTTTTT. The rearrangement uses TRBV7-6 and TRBJ2-2; 8 bases map to TRBD2. This CDR3 is 16 amino acids long. Germline V gives CDR1 SGHVS, CDR2 FNYEAQ. V dropped 7 bases and J dropped 5; count of bases not matched to a gene: 12.

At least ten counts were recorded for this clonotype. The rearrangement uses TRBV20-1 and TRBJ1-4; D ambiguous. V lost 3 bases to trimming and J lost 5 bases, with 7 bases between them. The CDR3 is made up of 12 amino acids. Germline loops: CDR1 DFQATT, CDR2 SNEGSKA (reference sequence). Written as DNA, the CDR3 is TGCAGTGCTAGTGCGCCGAATGAAAAACTGTTTTTT. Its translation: CSASAPNEKLFF.

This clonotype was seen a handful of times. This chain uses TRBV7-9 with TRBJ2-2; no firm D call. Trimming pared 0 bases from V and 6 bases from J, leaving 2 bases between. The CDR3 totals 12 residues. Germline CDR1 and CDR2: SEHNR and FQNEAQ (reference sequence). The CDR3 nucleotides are TGTGCCAGCAGCTTAGCCCCCGGGGAGCTGTTTTTT. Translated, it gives CASSLAPGELFF.

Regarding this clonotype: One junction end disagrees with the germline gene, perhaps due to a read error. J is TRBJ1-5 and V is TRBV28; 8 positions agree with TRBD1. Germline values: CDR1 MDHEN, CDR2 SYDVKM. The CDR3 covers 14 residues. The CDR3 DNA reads TGTGCCAACAGTTTGCAGGGGGCAAATCAGCCCCAGCATTTT. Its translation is CANSLQGANQPQHF.

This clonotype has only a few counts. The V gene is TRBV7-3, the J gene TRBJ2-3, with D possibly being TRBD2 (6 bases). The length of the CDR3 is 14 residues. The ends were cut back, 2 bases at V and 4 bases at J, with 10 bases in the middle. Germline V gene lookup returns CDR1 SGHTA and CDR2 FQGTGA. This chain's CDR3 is CASSLRGIPDTQYF. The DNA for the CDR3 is TGTGCCAGCAGCTTACGCGGGATACCAGATACGCAGTATTTT. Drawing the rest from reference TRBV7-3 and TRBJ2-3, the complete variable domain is GAGVSQTPSNKVTEKGKYVELRCDPISGHTALYWYRQSLGQGPEFLIYFQGTGAADDSGLPNDRFFAVRPEGSVSTLKIQRTERGDSAVYLCASSLRGIPDTQYFGPGTRLTVL.

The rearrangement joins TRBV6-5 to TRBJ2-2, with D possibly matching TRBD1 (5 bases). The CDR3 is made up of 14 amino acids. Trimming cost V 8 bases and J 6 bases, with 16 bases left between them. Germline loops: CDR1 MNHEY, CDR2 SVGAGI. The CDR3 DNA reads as TGTGCCAGCCATACAGGTTTTATGCCCGGGGAGCTGTTTTTT. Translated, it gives CASHTGFMPGELFF.

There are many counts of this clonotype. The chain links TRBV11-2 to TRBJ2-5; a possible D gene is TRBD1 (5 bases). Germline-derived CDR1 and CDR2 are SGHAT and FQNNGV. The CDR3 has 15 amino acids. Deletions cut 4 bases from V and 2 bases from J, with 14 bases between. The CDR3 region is CASSSQGLGQETQYF. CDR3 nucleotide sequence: TGTGCCAGCAGCTCCCAGGGTTTGGGACAAGAGACCCAGTACTTC. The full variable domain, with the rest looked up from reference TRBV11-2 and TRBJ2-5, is EAGVAQSPRYKIIEKRQSVAFWCNPISGHATLYWYQQILGQGPKLLIQFQNNGVVDDSQLPKDRFSAERLKGVDSTLKIQPAKLEDSAVYLCASSSQGLGQETQYFGPGTRLLVL.

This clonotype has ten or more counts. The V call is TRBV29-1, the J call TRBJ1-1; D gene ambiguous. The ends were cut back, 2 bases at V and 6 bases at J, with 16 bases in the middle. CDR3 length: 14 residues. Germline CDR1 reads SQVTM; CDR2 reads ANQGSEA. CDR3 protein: CSVEPRRPAAEAFF. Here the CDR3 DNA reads TGCAGCGTTGAACCCCGCCGTCCCGCCGCTGAAGCTTTCTTT. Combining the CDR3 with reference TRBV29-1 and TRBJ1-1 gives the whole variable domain SAVISQKPSRDICQRGTSLTIQCQVDSQVTMMFWYRQQPGQSLTLIATANQGSEATYESGFVIDKFPISRPNLTFSTLTVSNMSPEDSSIYLCSVEPRRPAAEAFFGQGTRLTVV.

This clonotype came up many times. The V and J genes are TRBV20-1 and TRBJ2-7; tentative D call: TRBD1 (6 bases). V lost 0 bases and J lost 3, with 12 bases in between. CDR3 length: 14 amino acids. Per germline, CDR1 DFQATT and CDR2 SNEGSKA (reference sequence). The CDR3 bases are TGCAGTGCTAGAGATCGGGACACCTACTACGAGCAGTACTTC. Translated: CSARDRDTYYEQYF.

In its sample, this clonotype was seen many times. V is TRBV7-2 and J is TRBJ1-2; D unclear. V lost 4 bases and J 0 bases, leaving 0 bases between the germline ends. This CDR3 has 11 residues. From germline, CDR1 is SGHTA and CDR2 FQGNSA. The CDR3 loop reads CASSSNYGYTF. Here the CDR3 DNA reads TGTGCCAGCAGCTCTAACTATGGCTACACCTTC.

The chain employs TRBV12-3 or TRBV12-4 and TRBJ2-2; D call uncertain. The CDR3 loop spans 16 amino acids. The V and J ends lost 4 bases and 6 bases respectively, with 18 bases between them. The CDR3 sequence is CASSSLTHITPGELFF. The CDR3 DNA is TGTGCCAGCAGTTCCCTGACCCATATAACTCCCGGGGAGCTGTTTTTT.

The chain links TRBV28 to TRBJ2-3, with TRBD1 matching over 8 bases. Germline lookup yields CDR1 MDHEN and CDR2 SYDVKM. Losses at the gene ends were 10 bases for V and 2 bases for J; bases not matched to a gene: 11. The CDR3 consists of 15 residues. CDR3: CANCLDRGPTDTQYF. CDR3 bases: TGTGCCAACTGTTTAGACAGGGGCCCCACAGATACGCAGTATTTT.

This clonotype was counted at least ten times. In DNA form, the CDR3 reads TGTGCCAGCTCCTCTCTAGGCGGCATTGGTGGCTACACCTTC. It specifies CASSSLGGIGGYTF. The V call is TRBV18, the J call TRBJ1-2; no reliable D call. The ends were cut back, 6 bases at V and 7 bases at J, with 18 bases in the middle. The CDR3 sequence is 14 residues long. Germline values: CDR1 KGHSH, CDR2 LQKENI.

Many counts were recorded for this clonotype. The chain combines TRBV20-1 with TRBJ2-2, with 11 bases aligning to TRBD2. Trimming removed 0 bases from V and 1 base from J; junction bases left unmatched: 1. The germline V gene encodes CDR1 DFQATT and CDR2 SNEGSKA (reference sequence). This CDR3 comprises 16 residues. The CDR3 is CSARDLAGGNTGELFF. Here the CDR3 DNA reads TGCAGTGCTAGAGATCTAGCGGGAGGGAACACCGGGGAGCTGTTTTTT.

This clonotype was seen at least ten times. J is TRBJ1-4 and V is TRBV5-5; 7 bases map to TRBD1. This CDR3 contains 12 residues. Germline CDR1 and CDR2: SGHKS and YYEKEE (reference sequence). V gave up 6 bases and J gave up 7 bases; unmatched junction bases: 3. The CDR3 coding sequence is TGTGCCAGCACACGGGACAGTGAAAAACTGTTTTTT. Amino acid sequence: CASTRDSEKLFF.

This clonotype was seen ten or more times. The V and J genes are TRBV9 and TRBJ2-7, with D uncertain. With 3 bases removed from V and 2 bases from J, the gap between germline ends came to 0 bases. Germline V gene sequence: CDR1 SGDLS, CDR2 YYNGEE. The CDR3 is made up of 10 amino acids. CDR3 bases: TGTGCCAGCAGCGCCTACGAGCAGTACTTC. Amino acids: CASSAYEQYF.

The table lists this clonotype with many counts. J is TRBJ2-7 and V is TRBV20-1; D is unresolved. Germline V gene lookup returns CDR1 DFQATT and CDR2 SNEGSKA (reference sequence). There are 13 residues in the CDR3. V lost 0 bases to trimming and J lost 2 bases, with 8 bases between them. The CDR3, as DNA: TGCAGTGCTAGAGATGGGCCTGCCTACGAGCAGTACTTC. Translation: CSARDGPAYEQYF.

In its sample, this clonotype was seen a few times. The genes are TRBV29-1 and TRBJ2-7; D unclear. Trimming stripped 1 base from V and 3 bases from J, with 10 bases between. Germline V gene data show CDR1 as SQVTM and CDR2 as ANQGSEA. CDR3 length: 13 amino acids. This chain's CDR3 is CSVEVGRYYEQYF. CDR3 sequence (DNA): TGCAGCGTTGAAGTAGGAAGGTACTACGAGCAGTACTTC.

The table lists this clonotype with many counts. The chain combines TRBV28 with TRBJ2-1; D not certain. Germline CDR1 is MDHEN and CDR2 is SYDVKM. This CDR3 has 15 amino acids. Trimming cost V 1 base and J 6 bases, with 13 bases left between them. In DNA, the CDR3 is TGTGCCAGCAGTTTATACCCGGGCAAAGGCAATGAGCAGTTCTTC. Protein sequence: CASSLYPGKGNEQFF.

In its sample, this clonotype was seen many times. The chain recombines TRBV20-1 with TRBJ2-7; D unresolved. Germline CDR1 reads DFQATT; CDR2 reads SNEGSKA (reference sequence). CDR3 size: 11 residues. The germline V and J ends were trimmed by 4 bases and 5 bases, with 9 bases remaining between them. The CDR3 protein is CSATDFDEQYF. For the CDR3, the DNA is TGCAGTGCTACTGACTTTGACGAGCAGTACTTC.

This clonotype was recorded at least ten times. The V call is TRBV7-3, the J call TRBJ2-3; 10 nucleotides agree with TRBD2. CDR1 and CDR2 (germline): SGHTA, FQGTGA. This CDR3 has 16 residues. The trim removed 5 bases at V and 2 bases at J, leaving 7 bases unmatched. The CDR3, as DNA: TGTGCCAGCAGCGCAGGACTAGCGGAGACCACAGATACGCAGTATTTT. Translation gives CASSAGLAETTDTQYF.

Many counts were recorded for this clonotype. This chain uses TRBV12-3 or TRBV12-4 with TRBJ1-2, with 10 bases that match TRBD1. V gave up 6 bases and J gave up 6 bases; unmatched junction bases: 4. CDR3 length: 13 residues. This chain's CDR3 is CASREGTGDGYTF. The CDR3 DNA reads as TGTGCCAGCAGGGAGGGGACAGGGGATGGCTACACCTTC.

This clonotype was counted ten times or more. The DNA of the CDR3 is TGTGCCAGCAGCAGAGGAGAAGGGCTCTTACGAGGCTACACCTTC. It translates to CASSRGEGLLRGYTF. This chain joins TRBV7-9 and TRBJ1-2, with no clear D. Germline V gives CDR1 SEHNR, CDR2 FQNEAQ (reference sequence). V lost 5 bases, J lost 8 bases, and 21 bases lay in between. This CDR3 is built from 15 residues.

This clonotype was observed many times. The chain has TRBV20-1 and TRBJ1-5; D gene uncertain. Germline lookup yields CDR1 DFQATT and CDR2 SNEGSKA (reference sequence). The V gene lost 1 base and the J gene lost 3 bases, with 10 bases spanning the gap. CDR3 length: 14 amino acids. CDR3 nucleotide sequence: TGCAGTGCTAGAGTCGGGCAATTCAATCAGCCCCAGCATTTT. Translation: CSARVGQFNQPQHF.